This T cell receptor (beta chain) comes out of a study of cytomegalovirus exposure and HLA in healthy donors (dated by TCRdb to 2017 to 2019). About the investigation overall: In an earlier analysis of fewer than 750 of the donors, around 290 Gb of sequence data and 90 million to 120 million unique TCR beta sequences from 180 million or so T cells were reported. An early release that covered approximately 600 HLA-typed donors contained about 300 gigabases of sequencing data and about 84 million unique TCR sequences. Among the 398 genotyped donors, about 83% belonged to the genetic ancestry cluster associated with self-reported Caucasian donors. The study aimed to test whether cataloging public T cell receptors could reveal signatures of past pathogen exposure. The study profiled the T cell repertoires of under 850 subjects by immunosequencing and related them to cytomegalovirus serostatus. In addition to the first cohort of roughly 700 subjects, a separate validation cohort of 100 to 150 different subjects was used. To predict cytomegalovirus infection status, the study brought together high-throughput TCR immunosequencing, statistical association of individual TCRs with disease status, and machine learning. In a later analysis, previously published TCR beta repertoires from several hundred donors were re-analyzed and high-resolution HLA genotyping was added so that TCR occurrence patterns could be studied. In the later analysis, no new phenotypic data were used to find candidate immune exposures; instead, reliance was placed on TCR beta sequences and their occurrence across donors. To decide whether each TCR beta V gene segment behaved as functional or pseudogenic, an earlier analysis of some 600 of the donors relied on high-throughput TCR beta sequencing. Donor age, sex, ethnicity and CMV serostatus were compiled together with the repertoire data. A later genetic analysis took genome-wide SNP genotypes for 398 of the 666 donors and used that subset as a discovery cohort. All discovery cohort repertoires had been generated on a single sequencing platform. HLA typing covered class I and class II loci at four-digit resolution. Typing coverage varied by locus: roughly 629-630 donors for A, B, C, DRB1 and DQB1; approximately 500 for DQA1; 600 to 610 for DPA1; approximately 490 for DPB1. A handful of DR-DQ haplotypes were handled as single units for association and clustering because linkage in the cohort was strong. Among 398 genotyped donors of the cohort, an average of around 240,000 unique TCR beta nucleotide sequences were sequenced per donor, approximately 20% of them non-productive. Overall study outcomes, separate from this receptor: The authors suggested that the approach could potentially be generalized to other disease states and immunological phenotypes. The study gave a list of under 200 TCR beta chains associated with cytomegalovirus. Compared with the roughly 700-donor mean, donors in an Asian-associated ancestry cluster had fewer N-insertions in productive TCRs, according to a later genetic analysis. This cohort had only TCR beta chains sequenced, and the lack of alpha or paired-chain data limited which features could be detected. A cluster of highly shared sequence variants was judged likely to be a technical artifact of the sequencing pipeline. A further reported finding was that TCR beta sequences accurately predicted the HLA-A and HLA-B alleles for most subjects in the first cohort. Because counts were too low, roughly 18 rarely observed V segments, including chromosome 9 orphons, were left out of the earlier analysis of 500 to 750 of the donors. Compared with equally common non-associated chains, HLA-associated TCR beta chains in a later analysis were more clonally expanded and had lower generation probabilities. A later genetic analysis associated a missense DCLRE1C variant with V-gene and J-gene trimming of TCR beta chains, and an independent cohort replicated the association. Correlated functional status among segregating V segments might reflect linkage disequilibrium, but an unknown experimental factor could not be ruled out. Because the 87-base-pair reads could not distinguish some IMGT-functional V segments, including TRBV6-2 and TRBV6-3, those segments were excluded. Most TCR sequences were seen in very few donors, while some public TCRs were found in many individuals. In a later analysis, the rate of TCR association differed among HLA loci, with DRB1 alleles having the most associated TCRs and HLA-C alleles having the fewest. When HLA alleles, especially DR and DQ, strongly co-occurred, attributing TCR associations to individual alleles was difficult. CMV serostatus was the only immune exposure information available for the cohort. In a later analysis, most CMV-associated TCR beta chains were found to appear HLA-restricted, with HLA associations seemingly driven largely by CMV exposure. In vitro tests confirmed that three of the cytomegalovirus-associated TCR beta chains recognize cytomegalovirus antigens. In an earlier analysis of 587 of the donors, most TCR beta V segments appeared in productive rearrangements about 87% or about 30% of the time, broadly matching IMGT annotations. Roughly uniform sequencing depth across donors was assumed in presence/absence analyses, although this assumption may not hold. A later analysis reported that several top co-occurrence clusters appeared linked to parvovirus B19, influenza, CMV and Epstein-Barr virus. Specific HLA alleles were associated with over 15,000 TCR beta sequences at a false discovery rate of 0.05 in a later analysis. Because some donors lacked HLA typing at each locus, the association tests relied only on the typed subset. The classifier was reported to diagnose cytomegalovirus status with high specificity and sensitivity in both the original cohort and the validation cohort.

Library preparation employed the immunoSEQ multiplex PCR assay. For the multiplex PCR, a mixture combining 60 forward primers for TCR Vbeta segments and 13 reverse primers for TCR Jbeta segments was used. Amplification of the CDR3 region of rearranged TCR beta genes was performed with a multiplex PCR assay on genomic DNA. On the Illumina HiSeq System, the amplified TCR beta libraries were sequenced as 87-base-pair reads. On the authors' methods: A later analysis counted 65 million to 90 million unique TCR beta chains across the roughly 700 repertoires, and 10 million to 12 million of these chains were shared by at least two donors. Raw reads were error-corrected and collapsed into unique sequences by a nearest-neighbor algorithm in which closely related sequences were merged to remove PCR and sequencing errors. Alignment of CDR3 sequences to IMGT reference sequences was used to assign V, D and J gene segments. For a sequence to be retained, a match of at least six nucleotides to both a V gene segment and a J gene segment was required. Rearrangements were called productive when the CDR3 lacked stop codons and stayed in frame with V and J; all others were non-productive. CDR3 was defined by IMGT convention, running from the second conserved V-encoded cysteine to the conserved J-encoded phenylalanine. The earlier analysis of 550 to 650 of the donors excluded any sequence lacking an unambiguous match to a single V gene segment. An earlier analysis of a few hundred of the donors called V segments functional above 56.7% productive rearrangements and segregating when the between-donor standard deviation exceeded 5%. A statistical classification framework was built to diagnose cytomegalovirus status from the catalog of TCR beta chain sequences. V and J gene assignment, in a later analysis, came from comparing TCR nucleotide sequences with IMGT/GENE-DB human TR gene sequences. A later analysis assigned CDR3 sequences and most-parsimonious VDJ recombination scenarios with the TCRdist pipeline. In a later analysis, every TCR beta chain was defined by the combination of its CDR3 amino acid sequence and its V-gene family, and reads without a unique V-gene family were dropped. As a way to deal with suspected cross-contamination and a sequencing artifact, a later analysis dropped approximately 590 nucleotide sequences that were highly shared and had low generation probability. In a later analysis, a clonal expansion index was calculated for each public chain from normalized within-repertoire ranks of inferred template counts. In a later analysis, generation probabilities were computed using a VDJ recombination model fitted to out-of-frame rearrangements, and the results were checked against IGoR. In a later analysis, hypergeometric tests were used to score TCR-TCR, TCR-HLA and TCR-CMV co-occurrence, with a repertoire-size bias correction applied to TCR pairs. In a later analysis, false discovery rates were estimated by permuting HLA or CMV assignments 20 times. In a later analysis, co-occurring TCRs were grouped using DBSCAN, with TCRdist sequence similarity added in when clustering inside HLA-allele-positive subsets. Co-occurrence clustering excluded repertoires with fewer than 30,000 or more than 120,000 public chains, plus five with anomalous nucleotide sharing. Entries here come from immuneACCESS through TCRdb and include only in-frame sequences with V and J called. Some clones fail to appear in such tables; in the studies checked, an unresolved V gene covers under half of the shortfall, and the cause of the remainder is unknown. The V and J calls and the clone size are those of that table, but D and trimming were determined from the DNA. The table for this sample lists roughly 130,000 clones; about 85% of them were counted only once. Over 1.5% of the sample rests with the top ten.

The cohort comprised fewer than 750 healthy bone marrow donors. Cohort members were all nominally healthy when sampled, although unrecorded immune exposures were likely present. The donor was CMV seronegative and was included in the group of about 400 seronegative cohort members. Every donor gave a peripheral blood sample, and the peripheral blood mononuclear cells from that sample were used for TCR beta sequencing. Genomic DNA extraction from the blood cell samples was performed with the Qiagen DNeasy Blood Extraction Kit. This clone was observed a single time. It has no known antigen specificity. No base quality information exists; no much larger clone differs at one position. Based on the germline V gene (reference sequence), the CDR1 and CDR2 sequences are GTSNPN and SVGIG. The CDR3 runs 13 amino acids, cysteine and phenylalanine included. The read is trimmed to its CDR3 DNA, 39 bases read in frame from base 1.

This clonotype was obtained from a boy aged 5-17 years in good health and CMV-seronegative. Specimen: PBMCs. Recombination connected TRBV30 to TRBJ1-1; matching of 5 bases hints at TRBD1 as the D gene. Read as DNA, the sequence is TGTGCACACGTCCCAGGGATCGGCACTGAAGCTTTCTTT. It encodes CAHVPGIGTEAFF.